Following are 18 T cell receptor beta chains from one sample sequenced in a study of blood T cell repertoires in COVID-19. Assay used: immunoSEQ multiplex PCR; TCRdb lists only in-frame clones, some missing. The sample yields over 300,000 clones, about 83% seen once. Specimen: peripheral blood. The receptors shown here come from a woman aged 50 to 60 with acute or convalescent COVID-19.

The CDR3 is CASSVRLAGIYEQYF. As DNA, the CDR3 is TGTGCCAGCAGTGTTCGACTAGCGGGTATTTACGAGCAGTACTTC. The gene calls are TRBV2 and TRBJ2-7, with 10 bases that match TRBD2. The V gene end was trimmed by 4 bases and the J gene end by 4 bases; junction bases not matched to a gene: 7. From germline, CDR1 is SNHLY and CDR2 FYNNEI. CDR3 length equals 15 residues.

The V call is TRBV28, the J call TRBJ1-4, with 7 bases fitting TRBD1. The length of the CDR3 is 18 residues. Unmatched junction bases numbered 14, after V lost 5 bases and J lost 2 bases. Germline values: CDR1 MDHEN, CDR2 SYDVKM. Written as DNA, the CDR3 is TGTGCCAGCAGTCCTATCGACAGGGCTCAGCACACTAATGAAAAACTGTTTTTT. Its protein product is CASSPIDRAQHTNEKLFF.

V and J are TRBV21-1 and TRBJ2-6; the tabulated D call, TRBD1, remains unverified against the DNA. TRBV21-1 is a pseudogene segment. The CDR3 is 17 residues long. As DNA, the CDR3 is TGTGCCAGCAGCAAGGGGTCCAGGGGACAAGGGGCCAACGTCCTGACTTTC. It codes for CASSKGSRGQGANVLTF.

This clone was detected only a few times. This chain uses TRBV11-2 with TRBJ2-2; 8 nucleotides line up with TRBD2. The V gene end was trimmed by 11 bases and the J gene end by 6 bases; junction bases not matched to a gene: 14. The CDR3 runs to 15 residues. The germline CDR1 and CDR2 sequences are SGHAT and FQNNGV. CDR3 in DNA: TGTGCCCTTACGGCCGGGAGGGCCCAAGCCGGGGAGCTGTTTTTT. Encoded protein: CALTAGRAQAGELFF. Full variable domain (remainder filled in from reference TRBV11-2 and TRBJ2-2): EAGVAQSPRYKIIEKRQSVAFWCNPISGHATLYWYQQILGQGPKLLIQFQNNGVVDDSQLPKDRFSAERLKGVDSTLKIQPAKLEDSAVYLCALTAGRAQAGELFFGEGSRLTVL.

V gene TRBV5-5 combines with J gene TRBJ2-5; 10 bases fit TRBD2. CDR1 SGHKS and CDR2 YYEKEE come from the germline V gene (reference sequence). The CDR3 consists of 16 residues. Unmatched junction bases numbered 6, after V lost 3 bases and J lost 1 base. The CDR3 coding sequence is TGTGCCAGCAGCTCCCTACTAGCGGGAAGCCAAGAGACCCAGTACTTC. Protein sequence: CASSSLLAGSQETQYF.

The V gene is TRBV5-5, the J gene TRBJ1-5; no reliable D call. Trimming stripped 1 base from V and 4 bases from J, with 12 bases between. This CDR3 is 15 amino acids long. Germline CDR1 is SGHKS and CDR2 is YYEKEE (reference sequence). The CDR3 region has the DNA TGTGCCAGCAGCTTGTCTGGGAGGAATAATCAGCCCCAGCATTTT. Translated, it gives CASSLSGRNNQPQHF. Drawing the rest from reference TRBV5-5 and TRBJ1-5, the complete variable domain is DAGVTQSPTHLIKTRGQQVTLRCSPISGHKSVSWYQQVLGQGPQFIFQYYEKEERGRGNFPDRFSARQFPNYSSELNVNALLLGDSALYLCASSLSGRNNQPQHFGDGTRLSIL.

V is TRBV4-2 and J is TRBJ2-3; 11 nucleotides align to TRBD2. Germline trimming cut 1 base from V and 2 bases from J; bases unmatched to any gene: 8. This CDR3 has 18 residues. Germline loops: CDR1 LGHNA, CDR2 YNFKEQ. The CDR3: CASSQGGGLADLTDTQYF. CDR3 DNA sequence: TGTGCCAGCAGCCAAGGAGGGGGACTAGCGGACCTCACAGATACGCAGTATTTT.

This clone has just one count. The genes are TRBV12-1 and TRBJ2-3; TRBD1 reflects the table's D call only, with no check against the DNA. TRBV12-1 is shown as a pseudogene. The CDR3 spans 19 residues. CDR3 loop: CASSFALESQDSREDTQYF. The CDR3 DNA reads as TGTGCCAGCAGCTTTGCGCTGGAATCACAAGACAGCAGAGAAGATACGCAGTATTTT.

This chain connects TRBV5-1 to TRBJ1-6, with D possibly matching TRBD1 (6 bases). Trimming removed 4 bases from V and 8 bases from J, with 19 bases in between. The length of the CDR3 is 16 residues. CDR1 is SGHRS, CDR2 YFSETQ, per germline. In DNA, the CDR3 is TGCGCCAGCAGCCTGAGGCCGGGACAAACATATTCACCCCTCCACTTT. Translating gives CASSLRPGQTYSPLHF. Drawing the rest from reference TRBV5-1 and TRBJ1-6, the complete variable domain is KAGVTQTPRYLIKTRGQQVTLSCSPISGHRSVSWYQQTPGQGLQFLFEYFSETQRNKGNFPGRFSGRQFSNSRSEMNVSTLELGDSALYLCASSLRPGQTYSPLHFGNGTRLTVT.

In DNA, the CDR3 is TGTGCCAGCAGACTCAGAGGGATAGCCGGCTCTGGTGAGCAGTTCTTC. Its translation: CASRLRGIAGSGEQFF. V is TRBV13 and J is TRBJ2-1; D might be TRBD2 (5 bases). This CDR3 contains 16 residues. Per the germline V gene, CDR1 is PRHDT and CDR2 is FYEKMQ (reference sequence). The V end lost 6 bases, the J end lost 9 bases, and 24 bases lay between the germline ends.

The chain recombines TRBV7-2 with TRBJ1-4; TRBD1 matches at 9 bases. J gave up 2 bases and V 1 base, and 5 bases lay outside the gene matches. Germline loops: CDR1 SGHTA, CDR2 FQGNSA. The CDR3 spans 17 residues. The CDR3 spells CASSLVQGAGTNEKLFF. The CDR3 region has the DNA TGTGCCAGCAGCTTAGTACAGGGGGCCGGGACTAATGAAAAACTGTTTTTT. The full variable domain, its missing parts supplied by reference TRBV7-2 and TRBJ1-4, is GAGVSQSPSNKVTEKGKDVELRCDPISGHTALYWYRQSLGQGLEFLIYFQGNSAPDKSGLPSDRFSAERTGGSVSTLTIQRTQQEDSAVYLCASSLVQGAGTNEKLFFGSGTQLSVL.

V and J are TRBV5-4 and TRBJ2-7; D might be TRBD1 (6 bases). Looked up from germline, CDR1 is SGHNT and CDR2 is YYREEE (reference sequence). The CDR3 consists of 13 residues. Trimming shortened V by 2 bases and J by 4 bases, and 10 bases separated the two germline ends. The CDR3: CASSFQDRYEQYF. The CDR3 region has the DNA TGTGCCAGCAGCTTTCAAGACAGGTACGAGCAGTACTTC.

This clone was detected only a few times. The J gene is TRBJ1-3, the V gene TRBV2, with D unresolved. The CDR3 loop spans 14 amino acids. Trimming shortened V by 8 bases and J by 2 bases, and 13 bases separated the two germline ends. CDR1 is SNHLY and CDR2 is FYNNEI in the germline V gene. The CDR3: CASWAFSAGNTIYF. CDR3 nucleotides: TGTGCCAGCTGGGCATTCTCGGCTGGAAACACCATATATTTT.

V gene TRBV24-1 combines with J gene TRBJ1-1; 7 nucleotides agree with TRBD1. The CDR3 has 15 residues. Germline V CDR1 and CDR2: KGHDR, SFDVKD. V shed 7 bases, J shed 7 bases, and the junction held 14 bases outside the gene matches. CDR3 protein: CATRGGTAFDNEAFF. The CDR3, as DNA: TGTGCCACCAGAGGTGGGACAGCGTTCGACAATGAAGCTTTCTTT.

This chain joins TRBV6-5 and TRBJ2-7, with D possibly TRBD1 on 5 matching bases. V was clipped by 1 base and J by 0 bases, with 10 bases between them. The germline V gene has CDR1 MNHEY and CDR2 SVGAGI. CDR3 length equals 15 residues. This chain's CDR3 is CASSYWRQNSYEQYF. CDR3 coding DNA: TGTGCCAGCAGTTACTGGCGACAGAACTCCTACGAGCAGTACTTC.

This sequence joins TRBV9 and TRBJ1-4; D ambiguous. The CDR3 covers 13 residues. Germline CDR1 SGDLS, CDR2 YYNGEE. V lost 4 bases and J 4 bases, leaving 8 bases between the germline ends. CDR3 sequence: CASSRGHNEKLFF. The CDR3 nucleotides are TGTGCCAGCAGCCGAGGGCATAATGAAAAACTGTTTTTT.

This sequence joins TRBV7-9 and TRBJ1-2, with 8 bases that match TRBD1. Germline-derived CDR1 and CDR2 are SEHNR and FQNEAQ (reference sequence). The CDR3 contains 13 residues. The V gene end was trimmed by 5 bases and the J gene end by 6 bases; junction bases not matched to a gene: 5. CDR3 nucleotide sequence: TGTGCCAGCAGCCGGGACAGGACCCATGGCTACACCTTC. Translating gives CASSRDRTHGYTF.

J is TRBJ1-6 and V is TRBV4-1; 8 bases fit TRBD1. CDR3 size: 16 residues. With V trimmed by 0 bases and J by 7 bases, 5 bases remained unmatched. The germline V gene encodes CDR1 MGHRA and CDR2 YSYEKL. CDR3 residues: CASSQDFPGGNSPLHF. CDR3 nucleotide sequence: TGCGCCAGCAGCCAAGATTTTCCAGGGGGCAATTCACCCCTCCACTTT.